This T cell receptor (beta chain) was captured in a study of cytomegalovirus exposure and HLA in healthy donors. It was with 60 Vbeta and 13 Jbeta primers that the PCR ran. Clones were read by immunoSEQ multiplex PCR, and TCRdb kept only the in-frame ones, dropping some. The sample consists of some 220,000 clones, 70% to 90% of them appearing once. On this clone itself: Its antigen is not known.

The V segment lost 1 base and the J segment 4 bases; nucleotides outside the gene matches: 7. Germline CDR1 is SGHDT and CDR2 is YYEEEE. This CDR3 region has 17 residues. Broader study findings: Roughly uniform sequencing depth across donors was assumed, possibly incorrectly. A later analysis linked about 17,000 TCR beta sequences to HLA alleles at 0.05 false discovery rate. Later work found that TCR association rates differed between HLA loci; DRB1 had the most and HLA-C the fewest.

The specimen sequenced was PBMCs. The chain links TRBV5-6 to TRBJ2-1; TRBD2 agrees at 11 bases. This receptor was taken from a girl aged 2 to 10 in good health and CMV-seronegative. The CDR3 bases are TGTGCCAGCAGCTTGCTACTAGCGGGGGATGTATACAATGAGCAGTTCTTC. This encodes CASSLLLAGDVYNEQFF.